These 28 T cell receptor beta chains were all obtained from the same sample, sequenced in a study of T-cell reconstitution after alpha-beta-depleted transplantation in children. The TCRbeta library was prepared with unique molecular identifiers. Each CDR3 protein is one row after TCRdb ran MiXCR on the PCR reads. The table records 700,000 to 850,000 distinct CDR3 sequences, under 20% of them present only once. The starting material was PBMCs, mostly from graft donor cells, obtained 360 days after TCRalphabeta/CD19-depleted stem cell transplant. The origin of the receptors is a male patient younger than 18 who had a stem cell transplant for acute lymphoblastic leukemia, so the T cells may come from the graft donor.

This clonotype has ten or more counts. This chain joins TRBV7-2 and TRBJ2-1, with D unresolved. Germline CDR1 SGHTA, CDR2 FQGNSA. CDR3 length: 12 amino acids. Trimming pared 2 bases from V and 12 bases from J, leaving 11 bases between. CDR3: CASSLFAHGQFF. The CDR3 DNA reads TGTGCCAGCAGCTTATTCGCGCATGGGCAGTTCTTC. Full variable domain (remainder filled in from reference TRBV7-2 and TRBJ2-1): GAGVSQSPSNKVTEKGKDVELRCDPISGHTALYWYRQSLGQGLEFLIYFQGNSAPDKSGLPSDRFSAERTGGSVSTLTIQRTQQEDSAVYLCASSLFAHGQFFGPGTRLTVL.

The CDR3 DNA reads as TGTGCCAGCAGTTTGAGCTTCTGGGGACTAGCGGGGGACAATGAGCAGTTCTTC. Translating it yields CASSLSFWGLAGDNEQFF. This chain uses TRBV12-3 or TRBV12-4 with TRBJ2-1; 14 nucleotides line up with TRBD2. V lost 3 bases and J lost 5; bases outside the gene matches: 9. The length of the CDR3 is 18 residues.

This clonotype was counted at least ten times. The chain joins TRBV5-1 to TRBJ2-2, with D unclear. This CDR3 is 14 amino acids long. From germline, CDR1 is SGHRS and CDR2 YFSETQ. V lost 6 bases, J lost 3 bases, and 12 bases lay in between. This CDR3 is CASNRAYDTGELFF. The DNA of the CDR3 is TGCGCCAGCAATCGAGCGTATGACACCGGGGAGCTGTTTTTT.

This clonotype was detected a few times. The rearrangement uses TRBV5-1 and TRBJ2-2; 9 bases line up with TRBD2. The length of the CDR3 is 16 residues. V shed 6 bases, J shed 3 bases, and the junction held 9 bases outside the gene matches. Germline-derived CDR1 and CDR2 are SGHRS and YFSETQ. The CDR3 DNA reads TGCGCCAGCACCTTAACGCTAGCGGGACACACCGGGGAGCTGTTTTTT. This gives the protein CASTLTLAGHTGELFF.

This clonotype was counted between two and nine times. CDR3 amino acids: CASSYAFGAGALYIQYF. The CDR3 coding sequence is TGTGCCAGCAGTTACGCCTTCGGAGCGGGAGCGTTGTACATTCAGTACTTC. The rearrangement links TRBV6-2 or TRBV6-3 to TRBJ2-4, with 8 bases that match TRBD2. The CDR3 has 17 residues. In germline, CDR1 is MNHEY, CDR2 SVGEGT. Losses at the gene ends were 2 bases for V and 8 bases for J; bases not matched to a gene: 14.

The chain employs TRBV6-5 and TRBJ2-1; the D is unclear. Germline V gives CDR1 MNHEY, CDR2 SVGAGI. The germline V and J ends were trimmed by 4 bases and 8 bases, with 18 bases remaining between them. There are 15 residues in the CDR3. This CDR3 is CASSWSLSKGDEQFF. CDR3 bases: TGTGCCAGCAGTTGGAGCCTAAGCAAGGGCGATGAGCAGTTCTTC.

This clonotype was counted only a few times. The chain employs TRBV12-3 or TRBV12-4 and TRBJ2-5; D possibly corresponds to TRBD2 (5 bases). V lost 3 bases, J lost 4 bases, and 12 bases lay in between. This CDR3 spans 14 amino acids. The CDR3 sequence is CASSFPLDLETQYF. In DNA form, the CDR3 reads TGTGCCAGCAGTTTCCCGTTGGACTTAGAGACCCAGTACTTC.

The rearrangement links TRBV20-1 to TRBJ2-1; 7 nucleotides match TRBD2. The trim removed 4 bases at V and 8 bases at J, leaving 20 bases unmatched. There are 17 residues in the CDR3. The germline V gene has CDR1 DFQATT and CDR2 SNEGSKA (reference sequence). Written as DNA, the CDR3 is TGCAGTGCTAACCAACCCAGAACCCAGCGGGAACGCTATGAGCAGTTCTTC. Translation: CSANQPRTQRERYEQFF.

This rearrangement joins TRBV29-1 to TRBJ1-1; TRBD1 matches at 8 bases. This CDR3 spans 14 amino acids. Trimming removed 6 bases from V and 5 bases from J; junction bases left unmatched: 11. Germline V gene lookup returns CDR1 SQVTM and CDR2 ANQGSEA. The CDR3 loop is CSVGDRPLETEAFF. Written as DNA, the CDR3 is TGCAGCGTAGGGGACAGGCCTTTGGAAACTGAAGCTTTCTTT. The entire variable domain, with the rest obtained from reference TRBV29-1 and TRBJ1-1, is as follows: SAVISQKPSRDICQRGTSLTIQCQVDSQVTMMFWYRQQPGQSLTLIATANQGSEATYESGFVIDKFPISRPNLTFSTLTVSNMSPEDSSIYLCSVGDRPLETEAFFGQGTRLTVV.

This clonotype was counted at least ten times. The rearrangement joins TRBV5-1 to TRBJ2-5, with a weak D call TRBD2 (6 bases). Looked up from germline, CDR1 is SGHRS and CDR2 is YFSETQ. Trimming left V 4 bases short and J 3 bases short, with 16 bases between. The CDR3 spans 15 residues. The CDR3: CASSLIPGVEETQYF. CDR3 coding DNA: TGCGCCAGCAGCCTAATTCCGGGAGTCGAAGAGACCCAGTACTTC.

In its sample, this clonotype was seen a few times. The rearrangement joins TRBV5-1 to TRBJ2-5; tentatively, D is TRBD2 (6 bases). The V and J ends lost 0 bases and 5 bases respectively, with 17 bases between them. Germline CDR1 SGHRS, CDR2 YFSETQ. There are 16 residues in the CDR3. For the CDR3, the DNA is TGCGCCAGCAGCTTGGCCATGACGGGAGTTGATGAGACCCAGTACTTC. Protein: CASSLAMTGVDETQYF.

This clonotype was observed a handful of times. V is TRBV6-2 or TRBV6-3 and J is TRBJ1-1; 8 bases align to TRBD1. The V segment lost 6 bases and the J segment 5 bases; nucleotides outside the gene matches: 5. The V gene's germline CDR1 is MNHEY and CDR2 SVGEGT. CDR3 length: 13 amino acids. Here the CDR3 reads CASRYRTGTEAFF. CDR3 bases: TGTGCCAGCAGGTACAGGACAGGGACTGAAGCTTTCTTT.

The chain uses TRBV4-1 and TRBJ2-1; no clear D gene. The CDR3 contains 13 residues. V shed 2 bases and J shed 8 bases, with 10 bases lying between them. Germline assignment: CDR1 MGHRA and CDR2 YSYEKL. CDR3 DNA: TGCGCCAGCAGCCAACTCGGGCCGGATGAGCAGTTCTTC. Amino acid sequence: CASSQLGPDEQFF.

The rearrangement uses TRBV4-2 and TRBJ2-5; no clear D. The CDR3 runs to 15 residues. Trimming removed 0 bases from V and 5 bases from J, with 13 bases in between. Germline V gene data show CDR1 as LGHNA and CDR2 as YNFKEQ. In nucleotides, the CDR3 is TGTGCCAGCAGCCAAGATTTACTCCCTGGGGAGACCCAGTACTTC. Amino acid sequence: CASSQDLLPGETQYF.

This clonotype has only a few counts. The chain combines TRBV20-1 with TRBJ2-2; no clear D gene. The CDR3 length is 12 residues. The V and J ends lost 3 bases and 6 bases respectively, with 8 bases between them. The V gene's germline CDR1 is DFQATT and CDR2 SNEGSKA (reference sequence). The CDR3 DNA reads TGCAGTGCTAGGACCCGACCCGGGGAGCTGTTTTTT. Its translation is CSARTRPGELFF.

In DNA, the CDR3 is TGTGCCAGCAGTATTTGGATATACAATGAGCAGTTCTTC. Residues: CASSIWIYNEQFF. The chain uses TRBV12-3 or TRBV12-4 and TRBJ2-1; D remains ambiguous. This CDR3 is 13 amino acids long. Trimming pared 5 bases from V and 4 bases from J, leaving 9 bases between.

This clonotype has only a few counts. J is TRBJ2-7 and V is TRBV27; 9 bases are shared with TRBD2. From germline, CDR1 is MNHEY and CDR2 SMNVEV (reference sequence). Trimming cost V 2 bases and J 1 base; bases outside gene matches: 12. The CDR3 extends over 18 amino acids. CDR3 loop: CASSLEASGMLNSYEQYF. The CDR3 DNA is TGTGCCAGCAGTTTAGAAGCTAGCGGGATGCTCAATTCCTACGAGCAGTACTTC.

This clonotype was recorded a few times. The gene calls are TRBV24-1 and TRBJ2-7; D call uncertain. Trimming shortened V by 3 bases and J by 3 bases, and 2 bases separated the two germline ends. The CDR3 sequence is 11 residues long. Germline CDR1 KGHDR, CDR2 SFDVKD. CDR3 region: CATSDNYEQYF. For the CDR3, the DNA is TGTGCCACCAGTGATAACTACGAGCAGTACTTC.

This clonotype was found a few times. The CDR3 nucleotides read TGTGCCAGCACGTTGAGGACAGGGATTAATTCACCCCTCCACTTT. This translates into CASTLRTGINSPLHF. This sequence joins TRBV28 and TRBJ1-6, with TRBD1 identical over 8 bases. The trim removed 7 bases at V and 6 bases at J, leaving 8 bases unmatched. This CDR3 has 15 amino acids. The V gene's germline CDR1 is MDHEN and CDR2 SYDVKM.

V gene TRBV6-1 combines with J gene TRBJ2-3; D gene ambiguous. Germline V CDR1 and CDR2: MNHNS, SASEGT. Trimming took off 0 bases at V and 2 bases at J, with 6 bases between the two ends. This CDR3 has 14 amino acids. CDR3 in amino acids: CASSEALITDTQYF. CDR3 nucleotide sequence: TGTGCCAGCAGTGAAGCGCTTATCACAGATACGCAGTATTTT.

This clonotype was observed a handful of times. The V gene is TRBV10-3, the J gene TRBJ2-1; 11 nucleotides match TRBD2. The germline CDR1 and CDR2 sequences are ENHRY and SYGVKD. The CDR3 is 14 amino acids. Unmatched junction bases numbered 5, after V lost 8 bases and J lost 5 bases. The DNA for the CDR3 is TGTGCCATCTGTAGCGGGAGGGCTAACAATGAGCAGTTCTTC. Translated: CAICSGRANNEQFF.

The chain has TRBV18 and TRBJ1-1, with unresolved D. The CDR3 sequence is 12 residues long. V was clipped by 3 bases and J by 1 base, with 3 bases between them. The germline gives CDR1 KGHSH, CDR2 LQKENI. CDR3 amino acids: CASSPKNTEAFF. The CDR3 nucleotides are TGTGCCAGCTCACCGAAGAACACTGAAGCTTTCTTT.

This clonotype was found once. This chain links TRBV5-1 with TRBJ2-1; tentatively, D is TRBD1 or TRBD2 (5 bases each). V was shortened by 4 bases and J by 8 bases, with 13 bases between the two germline ends. There are 13 residues in the CDR3. The germline V gene has CDR1 SGHRS and CDR2 YFSETQ. CDR3 sequence reads: CASSVPQGHEQFF. The CDR3 DNA reads as TGCGCCAGCAGCGTTCCCCAGGGACATGAGCAGTTCTTC.

The rearrangement uses TRBV4-1 and TRBJ1-5; D gene uncertain. The V gene lost 2 bases and the J gene lost 4 bases, with 3 bases spanning the gap. Germline loops: CDR1 MGHRA, CDR2 YSYEKL. There are 12 residues in the CDR3. The CDR3 reads CASSQFNQPQHF. Here the CDR3 DNA reads TGCGCCAGCAGCCAATTTAATCAGCCCCAGCATTTT.

The rearrangement uses TRBV4-1 and TRBJ2-3; D is possibly TRBD1 or TRBD2 (5 bases each). The CDR3 sequence is 16 residues long. V was pared by 1 base and J by 5 bases, with 16 bases between. Per the germline V gene, CDR1 is MGHRA and CDR2 is YSYEKL. The CDR3 nucleotides are TGCGCCAGCAGCCAAGGGTGGGGCGGGTTCCAAGATACGCAGTATTTT. Its translation is CASSQGWGGFQDTQYF.

This clonotype was picked up a small number of times. This chain connects TRBV2 to TRBJ2-1; 9 bases line up with TRBD2. The CDR3 is made up of 16 amino acids. With 3 bases clipped from V and 4 bases from J, the junction kept 7 bases outside the gene matches. Germline V lookup: CDR1 SNHLY, CDR2 FYNNEI. As DNA, the CDR3 is TGTGCCAGCAGTGAGGGTGCTAGCGGGGATTACAATGAGCAGTTCTTC. As protein: CASSEGASGDYNEQFF.

In its sample, this clonotype was seen a few times. The V gene is TRBV20-1, the J gene TRBJ1-2; 8 bases fit TRBD1. Germline V gives CDR1 DFQATT, CDR2 SNEGSKA (reference sequence). V lost 6 bases and J lost 3; bases outside the gene matches: 12. This CDR3 has 15 amino acids. CDR3 sequence (DNA): TGCAGTGCCGTTGACCGGGACAGGATTCACTATGGCTACACCTTC. Translation gives CSAVDRDRIHYGYTF.

This clonotype was picked up many times. The V gene is TRBV5-1, the J gene TRBJ2-1; D is uncertain. Germline CDR1 is SGHRS and CDR2 is YFSETQ. Trimming removed 1 base from V and 2 bases from J, with 4 bases in between. This CDR3 is 13 amino acids long. The CDR3 sequence is CASSLPPYNEQFF. The CDR3 coding sequence is TGCGCCAGCAGCTTGCCCCCCTACAATGAGCAGTTCTTC.